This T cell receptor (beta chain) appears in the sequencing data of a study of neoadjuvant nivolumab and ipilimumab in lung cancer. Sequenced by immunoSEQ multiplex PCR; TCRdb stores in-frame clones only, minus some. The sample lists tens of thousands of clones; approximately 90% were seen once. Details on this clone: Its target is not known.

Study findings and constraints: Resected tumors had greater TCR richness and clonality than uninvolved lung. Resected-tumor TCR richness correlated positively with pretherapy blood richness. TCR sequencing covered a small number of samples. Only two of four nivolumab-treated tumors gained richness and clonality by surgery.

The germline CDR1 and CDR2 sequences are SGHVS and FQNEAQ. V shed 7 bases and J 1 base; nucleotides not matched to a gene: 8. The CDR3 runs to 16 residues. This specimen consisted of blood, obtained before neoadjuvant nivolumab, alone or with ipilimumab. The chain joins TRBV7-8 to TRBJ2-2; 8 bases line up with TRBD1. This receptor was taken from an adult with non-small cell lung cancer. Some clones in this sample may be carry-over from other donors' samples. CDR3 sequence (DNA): TGTGCCAGCACCCGAGCCGGACAGGGGAACACCGGGGAGCTGTTTTTT. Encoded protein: CASTRAGQGNTGELFF.